This T cell receptor beta chain was captured in a study of early stage breast cancer tumors. For the study at large: Each sample averaged around 9.5-fold read coverage.

V gave up 8 bases and J gave up 1 base, with 9 bases separating them. The CDR3 length is 12 residues. Per the germline V gene, CDR1 is SGHTA and CDR2 is FQGNSA. The assay was immunoSEQ multiplex PCR, and TCRdb's table has in-frame clones only and misses some. Counted here are tens of thousands of clones, around 50% occurring once; the ten biggest clones make up around 9%. The chain links TRBV7-2 to TRBJ2-7, with a possible D match to TRBD1 (5 bases). The source material was breast tumor tissue. The TCR comes from a person between 50 and 60 years old with breast cancer. CDR3 nucleotide sequence: TGTGCCAGCGGGGCCAGGTCCTACGAGCAGTACTTC. Its protein product is CASGARSYEQYF.